Reported below is one TCR beta chain. This receptor's antigen is unknown. The library was obtained by 5' RACE. The input for every TCR library was around 3,800 ng of total RNA. For each sample, cDNA was synthesized in eight separate reactions using SMARTScribe reverse transcriptase. Unique molecular identifiers containing a 6-nucleotide sample barcode were introduced through template switching during cDNA synthesis. TCRalpha and TCRbeta cDNA was amplified in two nested PCRs of about 16 and 10 cycles, and bead purification was carried out after each PCR. Before amplification, the cDNA was treated with uracil DNA-glycosylase and purified using the QIAquick PCR purification kit. The second PCR added Illumina TruSeq-compatible adapters along with sample-specific barcodes. TapeStation and Qubit were used to check library quality and concentration, and about 4.5 ng of each library was pooled. Sequencing of the pooled libraries was done on an Illumina HiSeq2500 single-index Rapid Run using custom sequencing primers and 2 x 100 bp reads. On the study's bioinformatics: MiGEC version 1.2.6 was used for UMI-based consensus assembly to correct PCR and sequencing errors. V(D)J alignment, clonotype assembly and CDR3 extraction were performed with MiXCR version 2.1.1. Gene usage, clonotype sharing and MAIT/NKT TCR abundance were normalised by analysing the top 1000, 10 000 and 20 000 clonotypes per sample. Diversity was computed as the inverse Simpson index with the vegan R package after downsampling to 27 000 UMIs. Paired Mann-Whitney U tests were applied to discordant twin pairs, with Benjamini-Hochberg correction for multiple testing. After TCRdb reprocessed the reads, each CDR3 protein sequence was kept as one row, without DNA. TCRdb's processing, not the study's, gives the V and J calls here. This sample's table has entries for around 370,000 distinct CDR3 sequences. The ten largest clones capture 2.5% to 3% of the sample.

The data belong to a study of monozygotic twins with inflammatory bowel disease (dated by TCRdb to 2018 to 2020). Some background on the complete study: The complete study included approximately 28 monozygotic twin pairs: 19 IBD-discordant Danish pairs and nine German pairs, of which four were IBD-concordant and five were IBD-discordant. Each individual had, on average, about 151 000 unique TCRalpha sequences and 181 000 unique TCRbeta sequences available for analysis. The search for disease-associated traits relied mainly on comparing, within discordant pairs, IBD patients with their genetically identical healthy co-twins. Overall results and qualifications from the work: Measured by the inverse Simpson index, TCRbeta repertoire diversity was lower in IBD patients than in their healthy co-twins. Concordant and discordant twins showed no difference in repertoire similarity, possibly because of limited statistical power. The results gave no support for a single strong signal or clonotype linked to IBD. Because patients were on differing immunosuppressive treatments, the repertoires may have picked up extra background noise and inter-individual variability. Different T cell subtypes could not be distinguished in the analysis. Compared with healthy twins, IBD patients had fewer clonotypes in common with other individuals, a difference most pronounced in patients showing signs of disease activity.

A roughly 2.5 ml peripheral blood sample was drawn into PAXgene tubes per donor and stored at -80°C. Without any T cell sorting, total RNA was extracted from whole blood using the PAXgene blood miRNA kit on an automated QIAcube. Peripheral blood from monozygotic twin pairs concordant or discordant for inflammatory bowel disease was subjected to deep TCRalpha and TCRbeta repertoire profiling with unique molecular barcoding. Smoking habits were recorded for all twin pairs, and individuals were classified as current, former or never smokers. Via the germline V gene, CDR1 is LGHNA and CDR2 YSLEER. From its cysteine to its phenylalanine, the CDR3 spans 13 amino acids. No DNA has been recorded.

The chain employs TRBV4-3 and TRBJ2-7; TCRdb's D gene call, TRBD1, goes unchecked for lack of DNA. This clonotype was obtained from a human donor with ulcerative colitis or Crohn's disease, or a healthy co-twin of an affected twin (not recorded which). The sequenced material came from blood. CDR3 protein: CASSHGDSYEQYF.